This TCR beta chain comes out of a study of shared clonotypes between healthy human individuals. Study-level findings and limits: Genetic and exposure-history diversity was limited by the few donors. Generation probability values for non-shared clonotypes were lower than those for clonotypes shared by all four donors.

Comment on this clone: Antigen unknown.

Assay used: immunoSEQ multiplex PCR; TCRdb lists only in-frame clones, some missing. The sample carries roughly 2,300,000 clones, about 90% recorded once. This TCR was sampled from a man aged 18-30 years in good health. Some clones in this sample may be carry-over from other donors' samples. Input material: naive CD4+ T cells from PBMCs. Subset here: CD45RA+ positively selected.

The CDR3 loop is CASSSGSGDTQYF. CDR3 bases: TGTGCCAGCAGCTCGGGGTCGGGAGATACGCAGTATTTT. The gene calls are TRBV7-2 and TRBJ2-3, with D tentatively TRBD2 (5 bases). The CDR3 has 13 amino acids. From germline, CDR1 is SGHTA and CDR2 FQGNSA. The V gene lost 4 bases and the J gene lost 5 bases, with 10 bases spanning the gap. The entire variable domain, with the rest obtained from reference TRBV7-2 and TRBJ2-3, is as follows: GAGVSQSPSNKVTEKGKDVELRCDPISGHTALYWYRQSLGQGLEFLIYFQGNSAPDKSGLPSDRFSAERTGGSVSTLTIQRTQQEDSAVYLCASSSGSGDTQYFGPGTRLTVL.